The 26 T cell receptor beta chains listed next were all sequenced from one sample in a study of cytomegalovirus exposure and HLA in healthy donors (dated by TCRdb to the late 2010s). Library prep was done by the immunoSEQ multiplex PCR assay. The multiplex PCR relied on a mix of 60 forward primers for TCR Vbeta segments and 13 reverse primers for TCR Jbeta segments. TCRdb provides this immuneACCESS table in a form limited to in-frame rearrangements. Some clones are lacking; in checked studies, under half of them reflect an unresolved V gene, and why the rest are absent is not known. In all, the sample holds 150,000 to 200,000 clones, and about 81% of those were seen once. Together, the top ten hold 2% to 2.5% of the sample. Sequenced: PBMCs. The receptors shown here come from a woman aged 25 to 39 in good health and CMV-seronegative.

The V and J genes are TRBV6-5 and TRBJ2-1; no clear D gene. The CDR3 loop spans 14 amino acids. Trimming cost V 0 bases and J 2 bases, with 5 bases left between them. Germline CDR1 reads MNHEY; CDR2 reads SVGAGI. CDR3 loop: CASSYSSAYNEQFF. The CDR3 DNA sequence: TGTGCCAGCAGTTACTCGAGTGCCTACAATGAGCAGTTCTTC.

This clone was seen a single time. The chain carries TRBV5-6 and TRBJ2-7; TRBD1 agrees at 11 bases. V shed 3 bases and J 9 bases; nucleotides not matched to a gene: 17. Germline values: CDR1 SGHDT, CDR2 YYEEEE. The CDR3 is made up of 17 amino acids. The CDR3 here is CASSSTRDRGYSLRQYF. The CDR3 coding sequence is TGTGCCAGCAGCTCCACGAGGGACAGGGGGTACTCCCTACGGCAGTACTTC.

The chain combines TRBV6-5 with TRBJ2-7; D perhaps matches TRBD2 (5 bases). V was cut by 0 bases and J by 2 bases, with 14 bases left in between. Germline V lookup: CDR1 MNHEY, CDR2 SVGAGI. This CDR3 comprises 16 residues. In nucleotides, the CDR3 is TGTGCCAGCAGTTACTCGATGCCCGACGGGGCCTACGAGCAGTACTTC. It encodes CASSYSMPDGAYEQYF.

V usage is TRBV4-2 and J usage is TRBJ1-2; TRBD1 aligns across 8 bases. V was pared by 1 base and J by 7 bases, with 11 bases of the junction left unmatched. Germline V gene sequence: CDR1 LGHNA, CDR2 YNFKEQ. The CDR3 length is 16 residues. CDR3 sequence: CASSQALQGGGSGYTF. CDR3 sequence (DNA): TGTGCCAGCAGCCAAGCTCTACAGGGGGGGGGTTCTGGCTACACCTTC.

CDR3 residues: CASSFRDRGLTEAFF. In DNA, the CDR3 is TGCGCCAGCAGCTTCCGGGACAGGGGGCTAACTGAAGCTTTCTTT. This chain joins TRBV5-1 and TRBJ1-1; 12 nucleotides align to TRBD1. The CDR3 has 15 amino acids. Trimming took 2 bases from V and 5 from J; bases not matched to a gene: 4. The germline V gene encodes CDR1 SGHRS and CDR2 YFSETQ. The whole variable domain, remainder taken from reference TRBV5-1 and TRBJ1-1, is KAGVTQTPRYLIKTRGQQVTLSCSPISGHRSVSWYQQTPGQGLQFLFEYFSETQRNKGNFPGRFSGRQFSNSRSEMNVSTLELGDSALYLCASSFRDRGLTEAFFGQGTRLTVV.

CDR3 loop: CASSRQGARNEQFF. CDR3 coding DNA: TGTGCCAGCAGCCGACAGGGGGCGCGTAATGAGCAGTTCTTC. V usage is TRBV9 and J usage is TRBJ2-1; TRBD1 agrees at 10 bases. V lost 4 bases to trimming and J lost 7 bases; unmatched junction nucleotides: 5. This CDR3 is 14 amino acids long. Germline V gene lookup returns CDR1 SGDLS and CDR2 YYNGEE. Filled out from reference TRBV9 and TRBJ2-1, the complete variable domain reads DSGVTQTPKHLITATGQRVTLRCSPRSGDLSVYWYQQSLDQGLQFLIQYYNGEERAKGNILERFSAQQFPDLHSELNLSSLELGDSALYFCASSRQGARNEQFFGPGTRLTVL.

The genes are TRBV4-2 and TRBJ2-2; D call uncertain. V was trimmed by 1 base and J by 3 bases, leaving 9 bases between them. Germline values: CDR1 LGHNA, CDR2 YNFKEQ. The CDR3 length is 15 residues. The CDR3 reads CASSQVPSYTGELFF. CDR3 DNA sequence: TGTGCCAGCAGCCAAGTCCCGTCCTACACCGGGGAGCTGTTTTTT.

Written as DNA, the CDR3 is TGCGCCAGCAGCCAAGAACTGGGGACAGGGTATGGCTACACCTTC. Its protein is CASSQELGTGYGYTF. The V and J genes are TRBV4-3 and TRBJ1-2, with 9 bases lining up with TRBD1. Germline CDR1 LGHNA, CDR2 YSLEER. The CDR3 runs 15 residues. The J segment lost 5 bases and the V segment lost 0 bases, leaving 4 bases of the junction unmatched.

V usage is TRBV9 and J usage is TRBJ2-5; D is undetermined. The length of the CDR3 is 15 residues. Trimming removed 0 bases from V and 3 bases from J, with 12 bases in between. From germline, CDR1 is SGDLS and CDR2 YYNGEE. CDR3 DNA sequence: TGTGCCAGCAGCGTAGGCGTCGTGCTGAAAGAGACCCAGTACTTC. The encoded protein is CASSVGVVLKETQYF.

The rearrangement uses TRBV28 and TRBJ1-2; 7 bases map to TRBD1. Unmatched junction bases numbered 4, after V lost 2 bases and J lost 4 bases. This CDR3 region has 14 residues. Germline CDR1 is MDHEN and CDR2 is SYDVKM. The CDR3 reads CASSLPGTVYGYTF. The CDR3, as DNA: TGTGCCAGCAGTTTACCGGGGACAGTCTATGGCTACACCTTC.

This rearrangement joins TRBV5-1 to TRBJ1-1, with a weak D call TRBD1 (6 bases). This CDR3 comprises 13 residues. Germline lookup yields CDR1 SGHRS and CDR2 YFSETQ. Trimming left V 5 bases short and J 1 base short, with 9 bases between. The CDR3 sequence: CASSQQGNTEAFF. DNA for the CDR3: TGCGCCAGCAGTCAACAGGGGAACACTGAAGCTTTCTTT.

The CDR3 nucleotides are TGTGCCAGCAGTTTTCTTACGGAGCCCTACGAGCAGTACTTC. Amino acid sequence: CASSFLTEPYEQYF. This rearrangement joins TRBV27 to TRBJ2-7; no definite D call. V lost 3 bases and J lost 2, with 11 bases in between. The germline gives CDR1 MNHEY, CDR2 SMNVEV (reference sequence). This CDR3 is built from 14 residues.

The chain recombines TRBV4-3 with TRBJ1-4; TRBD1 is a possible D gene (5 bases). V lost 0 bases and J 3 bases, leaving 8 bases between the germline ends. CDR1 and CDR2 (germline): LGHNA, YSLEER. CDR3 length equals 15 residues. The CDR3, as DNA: TGCGCCAGCAGCCAAGATGTCAGGGCTAATGAAAAACTGTTTTTT. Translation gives CASSQDVRANEKLFF.

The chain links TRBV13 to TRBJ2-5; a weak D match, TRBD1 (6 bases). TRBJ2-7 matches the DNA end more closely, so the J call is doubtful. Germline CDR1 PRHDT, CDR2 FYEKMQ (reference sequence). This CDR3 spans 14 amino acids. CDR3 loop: CASSLQGSLYEQYF. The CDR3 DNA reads TGTGCCAGCAGCTTACAGGGGAGCCTCTACGAGCAGTACTTC.

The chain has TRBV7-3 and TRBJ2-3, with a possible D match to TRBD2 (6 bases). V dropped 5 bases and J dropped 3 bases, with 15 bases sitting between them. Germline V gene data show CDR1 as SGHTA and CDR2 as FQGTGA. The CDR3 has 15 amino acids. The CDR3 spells CASSSAVGGTDTQYF. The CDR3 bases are TGTGCCAGCAGCAGCGCCGTGGGGGGAACAGATACGCAGTATTTT.

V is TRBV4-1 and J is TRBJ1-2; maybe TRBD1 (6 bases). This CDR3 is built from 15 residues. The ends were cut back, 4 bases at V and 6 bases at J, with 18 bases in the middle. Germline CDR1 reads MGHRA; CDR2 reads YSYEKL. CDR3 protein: CASSRAYREVDGYTF. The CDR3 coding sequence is TGCGCCAGCAGCCGAGCGTACAGGGAAGTTGATGGCTACACCTTC.

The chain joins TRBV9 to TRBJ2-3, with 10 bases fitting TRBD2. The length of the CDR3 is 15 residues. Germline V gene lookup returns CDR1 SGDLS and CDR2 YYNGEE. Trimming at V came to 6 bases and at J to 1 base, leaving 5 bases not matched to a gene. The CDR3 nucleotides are TGTGCCAGCAAACCCGGGACTAGCGGCACAGATACGCAGTATTTT. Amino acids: CASKPGTSGTDTQYF.

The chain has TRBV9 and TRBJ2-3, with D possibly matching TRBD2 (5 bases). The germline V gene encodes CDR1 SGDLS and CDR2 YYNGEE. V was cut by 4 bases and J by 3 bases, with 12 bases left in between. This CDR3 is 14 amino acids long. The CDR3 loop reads CASSPQLGTDTQYF. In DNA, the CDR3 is TGTGCCAGCAGCCCCCAACTAGGTACAGATACGCAGTATTTT. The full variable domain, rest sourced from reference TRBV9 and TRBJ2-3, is DSGVTQTPKHLITATGQRVTLRCSPRSGDLSVYWYQQSLDQGLQFLIQYYNGEERAKGNILERFSAQQFPDLHSELNLSSLELGDSALYFCASSPQLGTDTQYFGPGTRLTVL.

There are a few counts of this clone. The CDR3 bases are TGCGCCAGCAGCCGGGGGACACAGGGGTACTATGGCTACACCTTC. Its protein product is CASSRGTQGYYGYTF. V gene TRBV4-3 combines with J gene TRBJ1-2; 7 nucleotides agree with TRBD1. This CDR3 has 15 amino acids. Per the germline V gene, CDR1 is LGHNA and CDR2 is YSLEER. V shed 4 bases and J 3 bases; nucleotides not matched to a gene: 8.

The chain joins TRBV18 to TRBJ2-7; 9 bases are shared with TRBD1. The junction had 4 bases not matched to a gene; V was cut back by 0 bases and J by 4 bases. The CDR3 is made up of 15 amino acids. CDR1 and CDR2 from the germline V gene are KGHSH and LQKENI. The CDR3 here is CASSPPSQGAYEQYF. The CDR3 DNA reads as TGTGCCAGCTCACCACCCTCACAGGGGGCTTACGAGCAGTACTTC.

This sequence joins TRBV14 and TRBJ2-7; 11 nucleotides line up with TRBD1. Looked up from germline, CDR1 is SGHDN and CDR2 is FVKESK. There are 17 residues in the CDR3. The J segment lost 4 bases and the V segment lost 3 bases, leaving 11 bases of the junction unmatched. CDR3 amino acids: CASSQLTGTGGIYEQYF. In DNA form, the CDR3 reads TGTGCCAGCAGCCAGCTAACCGGGACAGGGGGTATTTACGAGCAGTACTTC.

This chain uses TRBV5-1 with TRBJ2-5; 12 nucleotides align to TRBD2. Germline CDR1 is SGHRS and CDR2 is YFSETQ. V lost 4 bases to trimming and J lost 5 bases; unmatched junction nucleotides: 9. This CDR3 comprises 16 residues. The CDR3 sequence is CASSTPLAGGRETQYF. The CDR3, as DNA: TGCGCCAGCAGCACTCCCCTAGCGGGGGGGCGCGAGACCCAGTACTTC. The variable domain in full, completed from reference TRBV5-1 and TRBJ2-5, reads KAGVTQTPRYLIKTRGQQVTLSCSPISGHRSVSWYQQTPGQGLQFLFEYFSETQRNKGNFPGRFSGRQFSNSRSEMNVSTLELGDSALYLCASSTPLAGGRETQYFGPGTRLLVL.

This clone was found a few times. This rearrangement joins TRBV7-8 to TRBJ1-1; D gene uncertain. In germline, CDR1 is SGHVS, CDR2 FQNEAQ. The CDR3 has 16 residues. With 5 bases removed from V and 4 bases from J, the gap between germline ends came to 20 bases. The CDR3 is CASSPRQNRDSTEAFF. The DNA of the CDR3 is TGTGCCAGCAGCCCCCGCCAAAACCGGGATTCCACTGAAGCTTTCTTT.

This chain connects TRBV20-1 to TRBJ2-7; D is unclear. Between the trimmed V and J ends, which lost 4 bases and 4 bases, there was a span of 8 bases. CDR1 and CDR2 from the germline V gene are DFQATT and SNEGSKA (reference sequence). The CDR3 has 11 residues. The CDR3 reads CSATESYEQYF. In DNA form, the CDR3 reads TGCAGTGCTACAGAATCTTACGAGCAGTACTTC.

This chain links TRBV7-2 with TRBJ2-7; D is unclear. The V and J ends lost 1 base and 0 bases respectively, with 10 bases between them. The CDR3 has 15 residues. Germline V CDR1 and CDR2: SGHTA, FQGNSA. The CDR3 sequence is CASSLESYLSYEQYF. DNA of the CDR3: TGTGCCAGCAGCTTAGAGTCCTACCTCTCCTACGAGCAGTACTTC.

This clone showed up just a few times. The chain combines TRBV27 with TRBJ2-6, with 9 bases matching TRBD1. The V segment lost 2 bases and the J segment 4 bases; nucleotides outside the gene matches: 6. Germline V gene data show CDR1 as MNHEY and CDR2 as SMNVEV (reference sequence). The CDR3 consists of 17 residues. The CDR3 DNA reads TGTGCCAGCAGTTTAACAGGGGGCGCGAGGGGGGCCAACGTCCTGACTTTC. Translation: CASSLTGGARGANVLTF.